Sequencing of this T cell receptor (beta chain) was carried out in a study of blood T cell repertoires in COVID-19. This clone has only one observation. Produced via immunoSEQ multiplex PCR; TCRdb's table is partial and in-frame only. This sample carries approximately 280,000 clones, about 90% of them seen once, and the ten largest clones take roughly 1.8%. The receptor was derived from a woman aged 55-70 years who had recovered from COVID-19. Sequencing used PBMCs or T cells enriched from blood (not recorded which).

CDR3 in amino acids: CASSVLAGGLNNEQFF. DNA of the CDR3: TGTGCCAGCAGCGTACTGGCGGGAGGGTTGAACAATGAGCAGTTCTTC. This sequence joins TRBV9 and TRBJ2-1, with 9 bases matching TRBD2. Germline lookup yields CDR1 SGDLS and CDR2 YYNGEE. The V gene end was trimmed by 1 base and the J gene end by 5 bases; junction bases not matched to a gene: 7. The CDR3 runs 16 residues.